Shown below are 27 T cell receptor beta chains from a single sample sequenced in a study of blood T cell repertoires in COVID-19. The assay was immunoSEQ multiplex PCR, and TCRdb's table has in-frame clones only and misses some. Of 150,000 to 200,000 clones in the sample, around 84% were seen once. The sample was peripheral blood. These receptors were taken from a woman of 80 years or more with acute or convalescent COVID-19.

In nucleotides, the CDR3 is TGTGCCAGCAGTGCCCACCACTGGACAGGGAACAATCAGCCCCAGCATTTT. This codes for CASSAHHWTGNNQPQHF. The chain has TRBV6-1 and TRBJ1-5, with TRBD1 matching over 8 bases. Germline V gives CDR1 MNHNS, CDR2 SASEGT. The CDR3 spans 17 residues. V shed 4 bases, J shed 3 bases, and the junction held 11 bases outside the gene matches.

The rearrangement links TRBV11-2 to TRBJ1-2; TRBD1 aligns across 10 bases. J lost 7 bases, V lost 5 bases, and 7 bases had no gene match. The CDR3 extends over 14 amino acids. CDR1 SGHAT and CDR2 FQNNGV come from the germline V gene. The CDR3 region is CASSPDRGRGGYTF. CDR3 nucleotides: TGTGCCAGCAGCCCCGACAGGGGGCGTGGTGGCTACACCTTC.

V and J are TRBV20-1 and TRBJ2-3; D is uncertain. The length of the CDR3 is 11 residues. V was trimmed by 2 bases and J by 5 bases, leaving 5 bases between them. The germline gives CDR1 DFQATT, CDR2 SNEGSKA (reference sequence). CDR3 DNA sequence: TGCAGTGCTAGAACCGGAGATACGCAGTATTTT. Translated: CSARTGDTQYF.

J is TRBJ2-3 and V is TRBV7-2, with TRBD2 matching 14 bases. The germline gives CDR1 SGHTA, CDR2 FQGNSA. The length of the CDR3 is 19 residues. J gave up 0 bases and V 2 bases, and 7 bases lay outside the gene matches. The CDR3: CASSLQGGLAGVSTDTQYF. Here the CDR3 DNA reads TGTGCCAGCAGCTTACAAGGGGGACTAGCGGGGGTAAGCACAGATACGCAGTATTTT. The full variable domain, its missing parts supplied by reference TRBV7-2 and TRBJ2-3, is GAGVSQSPSNKVTEKGKDVELRCDPISGHTALYWYRQSLGQGLEFLIYFQGNSAPDKSGLPSDRFSAERTGGSVSTLTIQRTQQEDSAVYLCASSLQGGLAGVSTDTQYFGPGTRLTVL.

The CDR3 bases are TGTGCCAGCAGTGTTAGGCCGCGTGGGCCCTATAATTCACCCCTCCACTTT. Translated, it gives CASSVRPRGPYNSPLHF. The gene calls are TRBV6-1 and TRBJ1-6, with D uncertain. The CDR3 runs 17 residues. V lost 4 bases to trimming and J lost 2 bases, with 15 bases between them. Germline V CDR1 and CDR2: MNHNS, SASEGT.

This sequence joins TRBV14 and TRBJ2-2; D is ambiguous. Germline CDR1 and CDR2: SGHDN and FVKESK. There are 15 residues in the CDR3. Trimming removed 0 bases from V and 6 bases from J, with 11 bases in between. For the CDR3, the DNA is TGTGCCAGCAGCCAAGACCAGGTTCAGGCCGGGGAGCTGTTTTTT. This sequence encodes CASSQDQVQAGELFF.

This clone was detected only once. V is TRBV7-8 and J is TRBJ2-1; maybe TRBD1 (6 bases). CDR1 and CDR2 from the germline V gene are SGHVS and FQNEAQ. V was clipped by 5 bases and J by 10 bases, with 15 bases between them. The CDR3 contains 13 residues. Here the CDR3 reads CASSQQGPREQFF. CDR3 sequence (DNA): TGTGCCAGCAGCCAACAGGGCCCCAGGGAGCAGTTCTTC.

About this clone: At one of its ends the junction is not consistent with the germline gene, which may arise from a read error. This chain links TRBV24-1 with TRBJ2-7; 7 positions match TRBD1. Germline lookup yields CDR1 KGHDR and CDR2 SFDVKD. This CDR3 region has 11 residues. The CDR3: CATSDMTGTHF. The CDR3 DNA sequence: TGTGCCACCAGTGATATGACAGGGACCCACTTC.

The CDR3 reads CASSDLRRLAGEETQYF. The CDR3 nucleotides are TGTGCCAGCAGCGATTTACGGAGACTAGCGGGGGAAGAGACCCAGTACTTC. This chain joins TRBV5-8 and TRBJ2-5, with 12 bases lining up with TRBD2. This CDR3 comprises 17 residues. Germline CDR1 reads SGHTS; CDR2 reads YDEGEE. With 4 bases clipped from V and 3 bases from J, the junction kept 10 bases outside the gene matches.

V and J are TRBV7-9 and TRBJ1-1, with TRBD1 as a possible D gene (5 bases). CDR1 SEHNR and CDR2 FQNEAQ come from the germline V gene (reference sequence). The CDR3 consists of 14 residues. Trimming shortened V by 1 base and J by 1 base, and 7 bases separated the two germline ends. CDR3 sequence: CASSLDRRNTEAFF. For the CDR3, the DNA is TGTGCCAGCAGCTTAGACAGGCGGAACACTGAAGCTTTCTTT.

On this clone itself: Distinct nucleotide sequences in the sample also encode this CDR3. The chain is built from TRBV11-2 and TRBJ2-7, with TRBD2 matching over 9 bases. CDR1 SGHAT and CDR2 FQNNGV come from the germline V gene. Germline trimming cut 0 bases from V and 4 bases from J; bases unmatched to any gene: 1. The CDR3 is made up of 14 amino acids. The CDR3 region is CASSLDLAGYEQYF. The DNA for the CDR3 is TGTGCCAGCAGCTTAGACCTAGCGGGGTACGAGCAGTACTTC.

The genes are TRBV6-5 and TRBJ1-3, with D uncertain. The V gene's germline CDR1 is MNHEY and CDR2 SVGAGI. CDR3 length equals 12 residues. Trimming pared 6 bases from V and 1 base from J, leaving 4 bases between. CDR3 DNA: TGTGCCAGCAGGTCGTCTGGAAACACCATATATTTT. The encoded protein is CASRSSGNTIYF.

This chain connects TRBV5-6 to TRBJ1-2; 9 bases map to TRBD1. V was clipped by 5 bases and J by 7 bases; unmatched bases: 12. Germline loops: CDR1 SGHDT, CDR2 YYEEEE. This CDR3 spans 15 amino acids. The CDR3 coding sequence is TGTGCCAGCAGAGAACCTGGGACAGGGTGGCGTGGCTACACCTTC. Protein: CASREPGTGWRGYTF.

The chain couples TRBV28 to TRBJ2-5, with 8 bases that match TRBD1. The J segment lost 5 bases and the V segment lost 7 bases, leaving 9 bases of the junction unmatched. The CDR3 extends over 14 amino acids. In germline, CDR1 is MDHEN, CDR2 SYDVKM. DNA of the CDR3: TGTGCCAGCACCCTGACAGGGGCTGGGGAGACCCAGTACTTC. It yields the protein CASTLTGAGETQYF.

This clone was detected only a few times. The CDR3 bases are TGTGCCAGCAGTTACACTAGCGGGTACACAGATACGCAGTATTTT. It specifies CASSYTSGYTDTQYF. V and J are TRBV6-5 and TRBJ2-3, with 9 nucleotides matching TRBD2. The CDR3 extends over 15 amino acids. Germline CDR1 and CDR2: MNHEY and SVGAGI. The V and J ends lost 2 bases and 2 bases, in that order; junction bases with no gene match: 2.

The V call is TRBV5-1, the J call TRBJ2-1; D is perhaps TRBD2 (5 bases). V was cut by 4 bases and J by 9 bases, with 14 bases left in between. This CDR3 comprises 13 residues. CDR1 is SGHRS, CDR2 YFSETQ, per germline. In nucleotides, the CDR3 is TGCGCCAGCAGCCCCGACGGGGAAGGTGAGCAGTTCTTC. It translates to CASSPDGEGEQFF.

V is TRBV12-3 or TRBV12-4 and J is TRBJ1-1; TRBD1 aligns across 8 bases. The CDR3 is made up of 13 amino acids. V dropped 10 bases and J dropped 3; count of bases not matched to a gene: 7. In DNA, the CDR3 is TGTGCCACCCAACAGGGGGGGTACACTGAAGCTTTCTTT. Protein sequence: CATQQGGYTEAFF.

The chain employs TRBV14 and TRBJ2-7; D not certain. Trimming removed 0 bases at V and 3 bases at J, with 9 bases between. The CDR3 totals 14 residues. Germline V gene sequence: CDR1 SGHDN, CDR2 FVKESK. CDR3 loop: CASSQELGGYEQYF. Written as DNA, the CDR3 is TGTGCCAGCAGCCAAGAGCTAGGTGGCTACGAGCAGTACTTC.

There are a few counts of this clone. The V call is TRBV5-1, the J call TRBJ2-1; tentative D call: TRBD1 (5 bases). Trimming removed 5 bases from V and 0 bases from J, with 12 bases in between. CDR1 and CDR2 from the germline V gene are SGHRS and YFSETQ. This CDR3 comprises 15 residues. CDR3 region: CASRVDSNSYNEQFF. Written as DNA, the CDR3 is TGCGCCAGCAGAGTCGACAGTAACTCCTACAATGAGCAGTTCTTC.

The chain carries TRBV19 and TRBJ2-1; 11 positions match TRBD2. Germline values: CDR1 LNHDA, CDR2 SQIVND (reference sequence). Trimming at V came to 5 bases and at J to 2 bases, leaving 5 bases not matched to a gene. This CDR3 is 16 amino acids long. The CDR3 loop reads CASSARLAGTYNEQFF. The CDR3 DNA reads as TGTGCCAGTAGTGCCAGACTAGCGGGGACCTACAATGAGCAGTTCTTC.

CDR3 in amino acids: CASSKKWTDSSQETQYF. The DNA for the CDR3 is TGTGCCAGCAGCAAAAAATGGACCGACAGTAGTCAAGAGACCCAGTACTTC. The chain uses TRBV21-1 and TRBJ2-5; the tabulated D call, TRBD1, remains unverified against the DNA. TRBV21-1 is a pseudogene segment. The CDR3 length is 17 residues.

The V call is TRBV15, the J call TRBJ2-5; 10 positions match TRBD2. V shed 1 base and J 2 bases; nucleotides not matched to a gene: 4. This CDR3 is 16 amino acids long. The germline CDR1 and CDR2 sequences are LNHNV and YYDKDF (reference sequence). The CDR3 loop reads CATSRVGTSAQETQYF. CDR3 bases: TGTGCCACCAGCAGAGTGGGGACTAGCGCGCAAGAGACCCAGTACTTC.

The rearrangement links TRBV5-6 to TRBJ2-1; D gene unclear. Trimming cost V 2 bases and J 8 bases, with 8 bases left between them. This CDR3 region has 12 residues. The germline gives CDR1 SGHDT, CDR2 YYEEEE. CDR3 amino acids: CASSFALHEQFF. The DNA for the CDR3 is TGTGCCAGCAGCTTTGCGTTGCATGAGCAGTTCTTC. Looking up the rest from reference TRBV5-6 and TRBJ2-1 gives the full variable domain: DAGVTQSPTHLIKTRGQQVTLRCSPKSGHDTVSWYQQALGQGPQFIFQYYEEEERQRGNFPDRFSGHQFPNYSSELNVNALLLGDSALYLCASSFALHEQFFGPGTRLTVL.

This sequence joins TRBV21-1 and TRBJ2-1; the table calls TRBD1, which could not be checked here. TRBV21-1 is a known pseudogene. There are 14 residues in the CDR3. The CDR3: CASSKGQFSSEQFF. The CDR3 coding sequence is TGTGCCAGCAGCAAAGGACAATTTAGTAGTGAGCAGTTCTTC.

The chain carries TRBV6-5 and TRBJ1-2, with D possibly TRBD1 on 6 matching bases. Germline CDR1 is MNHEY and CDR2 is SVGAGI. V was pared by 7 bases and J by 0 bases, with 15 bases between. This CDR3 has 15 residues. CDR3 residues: CASTLEQGANYGYTF. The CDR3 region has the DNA TGTGCCAGCACCTTAGAACAGGGAGCTAACTATGGCTACACCTTC.

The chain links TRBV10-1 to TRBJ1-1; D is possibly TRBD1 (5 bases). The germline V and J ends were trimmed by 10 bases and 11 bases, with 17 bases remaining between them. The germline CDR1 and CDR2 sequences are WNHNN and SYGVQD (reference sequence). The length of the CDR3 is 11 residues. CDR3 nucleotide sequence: TGCGCCACCTGCTGGGGCGGCCGGGCTTTCTTT. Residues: CATCWGGRAFF.

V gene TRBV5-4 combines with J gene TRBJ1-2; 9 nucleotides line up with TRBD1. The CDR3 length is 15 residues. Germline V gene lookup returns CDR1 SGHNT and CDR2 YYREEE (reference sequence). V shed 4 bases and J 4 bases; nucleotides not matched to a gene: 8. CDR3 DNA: TGTGCCAGCAGCCATGGACAGGGGCTTTCCTATGGCTACACCTTC. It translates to CASSHGQGLSYGYTF. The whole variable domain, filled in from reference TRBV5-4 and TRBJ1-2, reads ETGVTQSPTHLIKTRGQQVTLRCSSQSGHNTVSWYQQALGQGPQFIFQYYREEENGRGNFPPRFSGLQFPNYSSELNVNALELDDSALYLCASSHGQGLSYGYTFGSGTRLTVV.